These 30 T cell receptor beta chains originate from one sample sequenced in a study of spatial heterogeneity in lung cancer. Regarding time point: sample taken at primary tumor resection. TCRdb called the 5' RACE reads again in MiXCR, with one record for every CDR3 protein. This sample carries around 89,000 distinct CDR3 sequences, over 9.5% of them seen once, and the ten largest clones take about two fifths. The specimen was PBMCs, collected at surgery. All receptors derive from a male donor with early-stage non-small cell lung cancer.

This clonotype was seen more than once but under ten times. The chain carries TRBV2 and TRBJ1-1; D unclear. CDR3 size: 13 residues. Germline V gives CDR1 SNHLY, CDR2 FYNNEI. V was trimmed by 1 base and J by 5 bases, leaving 8 bases between them. This CDR3 reads CASSEVELTEAFF. CDR3 DNA: TGTGCCAGCAGTGAAGTGGAATTAACTGAAGCTTTCTTT.

The chain links TRBV5-1 to TRBJ2-3; possible D gene TRBD1, 5 bases. The germline CDR1 and CDR2 sequences are SGHRS and YFSETQ. The ends were cut back, 1 base at V and 7 bases at J, with 13 bases in the middle. There are 14 residues in the CDR3. DNA for the CDR3: TGCGCCAGCAGCTTGTTCCAGGGCGTGAATACGCAGTATTTT. This gives the protein CASSLFQGVNTQYF.

A few counts support this clonotype. This rearrangement joins TRBV7-8 to TRBJ2-3, with 8 bases matching TRBD2. Germline V gene lookup returns CDR1 SGHVS and CDR2 FQNEAQ. The CDR3 is made up of 18 amino acids. V trimming: 8 bases; J trimming: 0 bases; junction bases outside the gene matches: 16. The CDR3 nucleotides read TGTGCCAGCCACCTAGTCAGGATAGCGGGGCCCAGCACAGATACGCAGTATTTT. This codes for CASHLVRIAGPSTDTQYF.

There are a few counts of this clonotype. The V call is TRBV12-3 or TRBV12-4, the J call TRBJ2-3; 7 bases line up with TRBD2. The CDR3 runs 17 residues. Trimming removed 0 bases from V and 2 bases from J; junction bases left unmatched: 8. CDR3 DNA: TGTGCCAGCAGTTTAGCGAGAGGCGGGAGTCCCACAGATACGCAGTATTTT. Translation: CASSLARGGSPTDTQYF.

In its sample, this clonotype was seen many times. The CDR3 bases are TGCGCCAGCAGCCAAGATATCAGACTAGCGGAAGAAGAGACCCAGTACTTC. Its protein is CASSQDIRLAEEETQYF. V usage is TRBV4-1 and J usage is TRBJ2-5; the match to TRBD2 covers 9 bases. V gave up 0 bases and J gave up 3 bases; unmatched junction bases: 8. CDR3 size: 17 residues. Looked up from germline, CDR1 is MGHRA and CDR2 is YSYEKL.

This clonotype was recorded many times. The chain joins TRBV5-1 to TRBJ2-5; 14 nucleotides match TRBD2. The CDR3 has 16 residues. Germline CDR1 reads SGHRS; CDR2 reads YFSETQ. Unmatched junction bases numbered 6, after V lost 8 bases and J lost 0 bases. CDR3 protein: CASGTSGSTNQETQYF. CDR3 DNA sequence: TGCGCCAGTGGGACTAGCGGGAGTACGAACCAAGAGACCCAGTACTTC.

V is TRBV5-4 and J is TRBJ2-3; D is ambiguous. The V end lost 5 bases, the J end lost 2 bases, and 12 bases lay between the germline ends. CDR1 and CDR2 (germline): SGHNT, YYREEE (reference sequence). This CDR3 region has 14 residues. CDR3 sequence: CASSDTKFTDTQYF. In DNA, the CDR3 is TGTGCCAGCAGTGATACAAAGTTCACAGATACGCAGTATTTT.

This clonotype has only a few counts. This chain uses TRBV6-2 or TRBV6-3 with TRBJ1-1, with 8 bases aligning to TRBD1. From germline, CDR1 is MNHEY and CDR2 SVGEGT. The V gene end was trimmed by 4 bases and the J gene end by 7 bases; junction bases not matched to a gene: 5. This CDR3 region has 13 residues. CDR3 loop: CASSFRGQSEAFF. The CDR3 region has the DNA TGTGCCAGCAGTTTCAGGGGGCAAAGTGAAGCTTTCTTT.

This clonotype was seen ten or more times. The chain is built from TRBV30 and TRBJ2-3; D perhaps matches TRBD2 (6 bases). V lost 0 bases, J lost 7 bases, and 17 bases lay in between. Germline-derived CDR1 and CDR2 are GTSNPN and SVGIG (reference sequence). The CDR3 spans 15 residues. The CDR3 loop is CAWSVPSEGPNTQYF. The CDR3 DNA sequence: TGTGCCTGGAGTGTACCTTCGGAGGGCCCAAATACGCAGTATTTT.

This clonotype was detected ten times or more. The chain links TRBV29-1 to TRBJ2-1; weak D call: TRBD2 (5 bases). CDR3 length: 13 amino acids. Germline lookup yields CDR1 SQVTM and CDR2 ANQGSEA. Trimming shortened V by 3 bases and J by 8 bases, and 14 bases separated the two germline ends. CDR3 region: CSVDLKRVYEQFF. As DNA, the CDR3 is TGCAGCGTTGATTTAAAGAGGGTGTATGAGCAGTTCTTC.

This clonotype was observed a handful of times. V usage is TRBV6-6 and J usage is TRBJ2-1; 13 nucleotides match TRBD2. The CDR3 loop spans 17 amino acids. The germline gives CDR1 MNHNY, CDR2 SVGAGI (reference sequence). Trimming at V came to 0 bases and at J to 4 bases, leaving 3 bases not matched to a gene. Here the CDR3 DNA reads TGTGCCAGCAGTTACTCGGGACTAGCGGGACTGTACAATGAGCAGTTCTTC. Protein sequence: CASSYSGLAGLYNEQFF.

This chain links TRBV18 with TRBJ1-4; D is unresolved. The CDR3 contains 15 residues. V lost 1 base and J 8 bases, leaving 14 bases between the germline ends. CDR1 is KGHSH, CDR2 LQKENI, per germline. As DNA, the CDR3 is TGTGCCAGCTCACCACGTCGTCAGCTGAGGGAAAAACTGTTTTTT. It is translated as CASSPRRQLREKLFF.

In its sample, this clonotype was seen a few times. The V and J genes are TRBV7-2 and TRBJ2-7; D is possibly TRBD2 (5 bases). The CDR3 sequence is 15 residues long. Germline loops: CDR1 SGHTA, CDR2 FQGNSA. The V end was cut by 3 bases, the J end by 2 bases, with 14 bases between. DNA for the CDR3: TGTGCCAGCAGCTTTGTGTCACGGGGTGCCTACGAGCAGTACTTC. Encoded protein: CASSFVSRGAYEQYF.

This clonotype was counted only a few times. This sequence joins TRBV28 and TRBJ2-7, with D possibly being TRBD1 or TRBD2 (5 bases each). The germline gives CDR1 MDHEN, CDR2 SYDVKM. With 3 bases removed from V and 1 base from J, the gap between germline ends came to 10 bases. This CDR3 region has 14 residues. The CDR3 sequence is CASSFLGESYEQYF. CDR3 DNA: TGTGCCAGCAGTTTCCTGGGGGAGTCCTACGAGCAGTACTTC.

This clonotype came up a few times. The rearrangement uses TRBV3-1 and TRBJ1-5; D is perhaps TRBD1 (5 bases). Trimming removed 1 base from V and 5 bases from J, with 6 bases in between. Germline loops: CDR1 LGHDT, CDR2 YNNKEL (reference sequence). This CDR3 is 13 amino acids long. CDR3 residues: CASSQGGDQPQHF. CDR3 nucleotide sequence: TGTGCCAGCAGCCAAGGAGGGGATCAGCCCCAGCATTTT.

This clonotype was observed many times. V is TRBV12-3 or TRBV12-4 and J is TRBJ1-3, with TRBD1 matching 9 bases. The CDR3 is 14 residues long. Germline trimming cut 3 bases from V and 7 bases from J; bases unmatched to any gene: 4. In nucleotides, the CDR3 is TGTGCCAGCAGTTTCAACAGGGGGCCCAACACCATATATTTT. Its translation is CASSFNRGPNTIYF.

This clonotype turned up a few times. The genes are TRBV9 and TRBJ2-3; 7 bases fit TRBD2. After removal of 1 base from V and 4 bases from J, the junction contained 15 bases not matched to a gene. There are 18 residues in the CDR3. CDR1 SGDLS and CDR2 YYNGEE come from the germline V gene. CDR3 nucleotide sequence: TGTGCCAGCAGCGTACCTTCGTTCGGCGGGAGCGACGCAGATACGCAGTATTTT. The encoded protein is CASSVPSFGGSDADTQYF.

The chain has TRBV28 and TRBJ2-7; TRBD1 matches at 8 bases. Germline V CDR1 and CDR2: MDHEN, SYDVKM. V trimming: 2 bases; J trimming: 0 bases; junction bases outside the gene matches: 9. The length of the CDR3 is 17 residues. The CDR3 DNA reads as TGTGCCAGCAGTTTACCATTCCGGGACAGGAGCTCCTACGAGCAGTACTTC. Protein product: CASSLPFRDRSSYEQYF.

The V and J genes are TRBV3-1 and TRBJ1-5; 8 nucleotides match TRBD1. V gave up 4 bases and J gave up 4 bases; unmatched junction bases: 6. Per germline, CDR1 LGHDT and CDR2 YNNKEL (reference sequence). The CDR3 has 15 residues. CDR3 DNA: TGTGCCAGCAGCCTACAGGGGGTAGGGAATCAGCCCCAGCATTTT. This codes for CASSLQGVGNQPQHF.

This clonotype has more than one count but fewer than ten. The gene calls are TRBV7-2 and TRBJ2-7; no reliable D call. This CDR3 has 11 amino acids. V lost 4 bases, J lost 9 bases, and 10 bases lay in between. CDR1 is SGHTA, CDR2 FQGNSA, per germline. CDR3 region: CASSSRAGQYF. The CDR3, as DNA: TGTGCCAGCAGCTCTCGCGCCGGGCAGTACTTC. The whole variable domain, filled in from reference TRBV7-2 and TRBJ2-7, reads GAGVSQSPSNKVTEKGKDVELRCDPISGHTALYWYRQSLGQGLEFLIYFQGNSAPDKSGLPSDRFSAERTGGSVSTLTIQRTQQEDSAVYLCASSSRAGQYFGPGTRLTVT.

The V call is TRBV12-3 or TRBV12-4, the J call TRBJ1-1; D call uncertain. This CDR3 comprises 13 residues. The V and J ends lost 3 bases and 6 bases respectively, with 11 bases between them. CDR3 amino acids: CASSFMVTSEAFF. The CDR3 DNA sequence: TGTGCCAGCAGTTTCATGGTTACGTCTGAAGCTTTCTTT.

This clonotype has ten or more counts. V is TRBV6-2 or TRBV6-3 and J is TRBJ2-2; D is unresolved. The CDR3 has 12 residues. With 11 bases removed from V and 7 bases from J, the gap between germline ends came to 14 bases. Per the germline V gene, CDR1 is MNHEY and CDR2 is SVGEGT. The CDR3 DNA is TGTGCCGAGGCAGAAGTAAACGGGGAGCTGTTTTTT. This gives the protein CAEAEVNGELFF.

A single count supports this clonotype. The gene calls are TRBV28 and TRBJ2-5; D tentatively fits TRBD1 or TRBD2 (7 bases each). Germline CDR1 is MDHEN and CDR2 is SYDVKM. The length of the CDR3 is 14 residues. Trimming stripped 9 bases from V and 1 base from J, with 15 bases between. CDR3: CASSREGAQETQYF. CDR3 nucleotides: TGTGCCAGTTCCAGGGAGGGGGCCCAAGAGACCCAGTACTTC.

The gene calls are TRBV19 and TRBJ2-2; D may be TRBD2 (6 bases). CDR3 length: 13 amino acids. Trimming cost V 7 bases and J 5 bases, with 11 bases left between them. CDR1 is LNHDA and CDR2 is SQIVND in the germline V gene (reference sequence). The CDR3 spells CASKGSGTGELFF. The CDR3 DNA follows: TGTGCCAGTAAGGGTAGCGGAACCGGGGAGCTGTTTTTT.

This clonotype was counted many times. CDR3 loop: CASRPDFNYGYTF. The DNA for the CDR3 is TGTGCCAGCAGGCCAGACTTTAACTATGGCTACACCTTC. This rearrangement joins TRBV27 to TRBJ1-2, with D unresolved. V lost 6 bases and J lost 1, with 9 bases in between. The CDR3 sequence is 13 residues long. CDR1 MNHEY and CDR2 SMNVEV come from the germline V gene (reference sequence).

There are many counts of this clonotype. The V call is TRBV9, the J call TRBJ1-4; D is perhaps TRBD1 (6 bases). This CDR3 region has 16 residues. CDR1 SGDLS and CDR2 YYNGEE come from the germline V gene. V was pared by 3 bases and J by 8 bases, with 20 bases between. CDR3 residues: CASSAGRGLNGEKLFF. CDR3 coding DNA: TGTGCCAGCAGCGCCGGCCGGGGGCTTAACGGGGAAAAACTGTTTTTT.

This clonotype has just a few counts. In DNA form, the CDR3 reads TGTGCCAGCAGTTTAGTGGGCCCCTACGAGCAGTACTTC. This translates into CASSLVGPYEQYF. The chain links TRBV28 to TRBJ2-7; the D is unclear. From germline, CDR1 is MDHEN and CDR2 SYDVKM. This CDR3 is built from 13 residues. Trimming took off 2 bases at V and 2 bases at J, with 7 bases between the two ends.

This clonotype came up many times. This CDR3 reads CASMPHRAGYEQYF. CDR3 nucleotides: TGTGCCAGCATGCCTCACAGGGCCGGCTACGAGCAGTACTTC. The chain is built from TRBV27 and TRBJ2-7; D may be TRBD1 (6 bases). V dropped 7 bases and J dropped 3 bases, with 16 bases sitting between them. The CDR3 is made up of 14 amino acids. The germline gives CDR1 MNHEY, CDR2 SMNVEV (reference sequence).

The gene calls are TRBV7-2 and TRBJ2-2; D possibly matches TRBD1 or TRBD2 (6 bases each). The CDR3 covers 16 residues. The germline V gene encodes CDR1 SGHTA and CDR2 FQGNSA. V lost 1 base and J 4 bases, leaving 13 bases between the germline ends. CDR3: CASSLVRGLRTGELFF. The CDR3 region has the DNA TGTGCCAGCAGCTTAGTACGGGGGCTACGCACCGGGGAGCTGTTTTTT.

This clonotype has a handful of counts. V is TRBV11-2 and J is TRBJ1-2; TRBD1 is a possible D gene (6 bases). The V gene's germline CDR1 is SGHAT and CDR2 FQNNGV. The CDR3 has 15 amino acids. V lost 5 bases, J lost 6 bases, and 19 bases lay in between. The CDR3 DNA reads as TGTGCCAGCAGCCGATTTGGGGGGCAATATCATGGCTACACCTTC. Its translation is CASSRFGGQYHGYTF. Full variable domain (missing parts from reference TRBV11-2 and TRBJ1-2): EAGVAQSPRYKIIEKRQSVAFWCNPISGHATLYWYQQILGQGPKLLIQFQNNGVVDDSQLPKDRFSAERLKGVDSTLKIQPAKLEDSAVYLCASSRFGGQYHGYTFGSGTRLTVV.